These T cell receptor beta chains were read from a single sample in a study of T cells in Graves' hyperthyroidism and ophthalmopathy. TCRdb called the multiplex PCR reads again in MiXCR, with one record for every CDR3 protein. This table holds 450,000 to 600,000 distinct CDR3 sequences, 14% found once. Sequences were obtained from blood. Receptors originate from a woman aged 40 to 55 with Graves' hyperthyroidism. The CDR3 runs from the conserved cysteine through the conserved F or W. The order of the fields is V gene, clone size, J gene, D gene, CDR3 DNA, CDR3 protein. D genes are given only for firm matches. Size is stated for part of the rows, as once, few or many counts, or as a class when the clone is expanded.

>TRBV2|many|TRBJ2-1|-
TGTGCCAGCAGTGATCCTGTGCCTAAATCCTACAATGAGCAGTTCTTC
CASSDPVPKSYNEQFF
>TRBV19|-|TRBJ1-5|TRBD1
TGTGCCAGTAGACAGACAGGGGGCAACCAGCCCCAGCATTTT
CASRQTGGNQPQHF
>TRBV12-5|-|TRBJ1-5|-
TGTGCTAGTGGTTTGTTTCAGGGCAATCAGCCCCAGCATTTT
CASGLFQGNQPQHF
>TRBV28|many|TRBJ1-5|TRBD1
TGTGCCAGCAGCCCGGGACAGGGAATTGTAAGCAATCAGCCCCAGCATTTT
CASSPGQGIVSNQPQHF
>TRBV11-1|-|TRBJ2-7|TRBD1
TGTGCCAGCAGCTCACAGACAGGGGGCCGAAACGAGCAGTACTTC
CASSSQTGGRNEQYF
>TRBV10-3|few|TRBJ1-1|-
TGTGCCATCACACAAGGACAGAACACTGAAGCTTTCTTT
CAITQGQNTEAFF
>TRBV11-3|many|TRBJ2-1|TRBD2
TGTGCCAGCAGCACCCGGGACTACCCGTTCCAGCAGTTCTTC
CASSTRDYPFQQFF
>TRBV12-3/TRBV12-4|few|TRBJ2-1|TRBD2
TGTGCCAGCACAATTAGCGGGGGGGATGATGAGCAGTTCTTC
CASTISGGDDEQFF
>TRBV4-1|-|TRBJ2-3|-
TGCGCCAGCAGCCAAGACTATGGAGATACGCAGTATTTT
CASSQDYGDTQYF
>TRBV9|many|TRBJ2-3|-
TGTGCCAGCAGCGGGATAGCCACAGATACGCAGTATTTT
CASSGIATDTQYF
>TRBV5-6|many|TRBJ2-5|-
TGTGCCAGCAACTTAGAGGGAGGCCCCTCTCAAGAGACCCAGTACTTC
CASNLEGGPSQETQYF
>TRBV2|many|TRBJ2-5|TRBD1
TGTGCCAGCAGTGAGGGGACAGTCCAAGAGACCCAGTACTTC
CASSEGTVQETQYF
>TRBV7-2|-|TRBJ1-2|-
TGTGCCAGCAGCTTCCGCGGGGGGGACTATGGCTACACCTTC
CASSFRGGDYGYTF
>TRBV18|many|TRBJ1-1|TRBD1
TGTGCCAGCTCCCAAAACAGGGGAACTGAAGCTTTCTTT
CASSQNRGTEAFF
>TRBV19|few|TRBJ2-1|TRBD1
TGTGCCAGTAGTATAGATGACAGGGGGCGGGAAGAGCAGTTCTTC
CASSIDDRGREEQFF
>TRBV2|many|TRBJ1-1|-
TGTGCCATCCGTGCGACAGGTTACGGGAACACTGAAGCTTTCTTT
CAIRATGYGNTEAFF
>TRBV5-1|few|TRBJ2-5|TRBD1
TGCGCCAGCAGTTCTAATACAGGGGCCCAAGAGACCCAGTACTTC
CASSSNTGAQETQYF
>TRBV19|many|TRBJ1-1|-
TGTGCCAGTAGACGGGACACTATGAACACTGAAGCTTTCTTT
CASRRDTMNTEAFF
>TRBV5-4|few|TRBJ2-5|TRBD2
TGTGCCAGCAGTTCAGGGACTAGCGGGTCACGAGAGACCCAGTACTTC
CASSSGTSGSRETQYF
>TRBV20-1|few|TRBJ2-7|-
TGCTCTCCATCCAAAGACGAGCAGTACTTC
CSPSKDEQYF
>TRBV30|-|TRBJ2-3|TRBD1
TGTGCCTGGAGTATAGCCGGGACAGGGGGAACAGATACGCAGTATTTT
CAWSIAGTGGTDTQYF
>TRBV28|many|TRBJ1-1|TRBD1
TGTGCCAGCAGATCCGGGACAGCTAACATGAACACTGAAGCTTTCTTT
CASRSGTANMNTEAFF
>TRBV2|many|TRBJ1-2|TRBD1
TGTGCCAGCAACGCCGGGACAGGGGGCCCCTATGGCTACACCTTC
CASNAGTGGPYGYTF
>TRBV9|few|TRBJ1-2|TRBD1
TGTGCCAGCAGCGCTAGAGGACAGGGGGCTAGTGGCTACACCTTC
CASSARGQGASGYTF
>TRBV11-1|many|TRBJ2-1|TRBD1
TGTGCCAGCAGCTTTGGACAGGGGGCTTACAATGAGCAGTTCTTC
CASSFGQGAYNEQFF
>TRBV2|many|TRBJ2-3|TRBD1
TGTGCCAGCAGCTGGACAGGGACTAGCACAGATACGCAGTATTTT
CASSWTGTSTDTQYF
>TRBV5-1|many|TRBJ2-2|TRBD1
TGCGCCAGCAGCCTTGGACAGGGGTCGAACACCGGGGAGCTGTTTTTT
CASSLGQGSNTGELFF